A single T cell receptor beta chain is shown here with its context. Its specificity is unknown. The assay was immunoSEQ multiplex PCR, and TCRdb's table has in-frame clones only and misses some. This table has 89,000 or so clones, about 90% appearing once. This sample was included in a study of OX40 agonist ivuxolimab in advanced cancers. Study-level background: The patients received agonistic anti-OX40 (CD134) antibody ivuxolimab. Antecedent anti-PD-1, anti-PD-L1 or anti-CTLA-4 therapy was permissible, with 40% having received some. Findings of the study overall: Expanded clones were, on average, more numerous in CD8+ T cells than in CD4+. It was not determined which antigens were specifically recognized by the peripheral T cells that had undergone clonal expansion.

The sequence derives from an adult with an advanced solid tumor such as melanoma, head and neck, liver or kidney cancer. This sample comprised CD4+ or CD8+ T cells sorted from blood, obtained in a trial of the OX40 agonist ivuxolimab.

The CDR3 spells CASSQSQRETYNEQFF. The CDR3 nucleotides are TGCGCCAGCAGCCAATCCCAGCGGGAGACCTACAATGAGCAGTTCTTC. The chain couples TRBV4-1 to TRBJ2-1; 8 bases are shared with TRBD2. Germline V gene data show CDR1 as MGHRA and CDR2 as YSYEKL. Trimming removed 2 bases from V and 2 bases from J; junction bases left unmatched: 5. This CDR3 has 16 residues.